These 5 T cell receptor beta chains were all obtained from the same sample, sequenced in a study of OX40 agonist ivuxolimab in advanced cancers. Sequencing was performed with immunoSEQ multiplex PCR; in TCRdb, only in-frame clones are kept and a portion is missing. The table lists approximately 82,000 clones, about 86% of them singletons. Specimen: CD4+ or CD8+ T cells sorted from blood, collected in a trial of the OX40 agonist ivuxolimab. Receptors originate from an adult with an advanced solid tumor such as melanoma, head and neck, liver or kidney cancer.

The chain links TRBV7-2 to TRBJ2-7; tentatively, D is TRBD1 (5 bases). With 2 bases removed from V and 0 bases from J, the gap between germline ends came to 20 bases. The germline V gene encodes CDR1 SGHTA and CDR2 FQGNSA. The CDR3 sequence is 18 residues long. Written as DNA, the CDR3 is TGTGCCAGCAGCTTAAGGGTGACAGTGGCCCTCTTCTCCTACGAGCAGTACTTC. Protein: CASSLRVTVALFSYEQYF.

The rearrangement links TRBV5-1 to TRBJ2-1; TRBD2 is a possible D gene (5 bases). Germline V gene lookup returns CDR1 SGHRS and CDR2 YFSETQ. Trimming removed 5 bases from V and 1 base from J, with 13 bases in between. The CDR3 consists of 15 residues. The CDR3 here is CASSSAAVSYNEQFF. As DNA, the CDR3 is TGCGCCAGCAGTTCAGCGGCCGTTTCCTACAATGAGCAGTTCTTC. The complete variable domain, with remaining parts taken from reference TRBV5-1 and TRBJ2-1, reads KAGVTQTPRYLIKTRGQQVTLSCSPISGHRSVSWYQQTPGQGLQFLFEYFSETQRNKGNFPGRFSGRQFSNSRSEMNVSTLELGDSALYLCASSSAAVSYNEQFFGPGTRLTVL.

The chain recombines TRBV20-1 with TRBJ2-1; no clear D. CDR1 and CDR2 (germline): DFQATT, SNEGSKA (reference sequence). V gave up 2 bases and J gave up 5 bases, with 4 bases separating them. The length of the CDR3 is 11 residues. CDR3 in DNA: TGCAGTGCTAGAAAGGACAATGAGCAGTTCTTC. This encodes CSARKDNEQFF.

This clone was counted once. The CDR3 loop is CATRYAGVHENIQYF. For the CDR3, the DNA is TGTGCCACCAGGTACGCGGGAGTACATGAAAACATTCAGTACTTC. The chain uses TRBV6-1 and TRBJ2-4, with TRBD2 matching 7 bases. Unmatched junction bases numbered 14, after V lost 10 bases and J lost 5 bases. The CDR3 is 15 amino acids. The V gene's germline CDR1 is MNHNS and CDR2 SASEGT.

The J gene is TRBJ2-4, the V gene TRBV11-2; 10 positions agree with TRBD2. Per the germline V gene, CDR1 is SGHAT and CDR2 is FQNNGV. CDR3 length: 16 residues. With 4 bases clipped from V and 10 bases from J, the junction kept 13 bases outside the gene matches. CDR3 sequence: CASSSGGAGGPRIQYF. For the CDR3, the DNA is TGTGCCAGCAGCTCCGGGGGAGCGGGGGGGCCTCGGATTCAGTACTTC. The full variable domain, with the rest looked up from reference TRBV11-2 and TRBJ2-4, is EAGVAQSPRYKIIEKRQSVAFWCNPISGHATLYWYQQILGQGPKLLIQFQNNGVVDDSQLPKDRFSAERLKGVDSTLKIQPAKLEDSAVYLCASSSGGAGGPRIQYFGAGTRLSVL.